One sample yielded the 6 T cell receptor beta chains listed below, sequenced in a study of blood T cell repertoires in COVID-19. This table comes from immunoSEQ multiplex PCR, and its TCRdb copy is limited to in-frame clones, with some not included. The sample yields 170,000 or so clones, 90% seen once. The sequenced sample consisted of peripheral blood. The receptors come from a man aged 45-65 years with acute or convalescent COVID-19.

A single count supports this clone. V usage is TRBV9 and J usage is TRBJ1-2, with TRBD1 as a possible D gene (6 bases). V lost 4 bases and J lost 3, with 10 bases in between. CDR1 SGDLS and CDR2 YYNGEE come from the germline V gene. The CDR3 length is 13 residues. CDR3 sequence: CASSTRQDYGYTF. The CDR3 region has the DNA TGTGCCAGCAGCACGCGACAGGACTATGGCTACACCTTC.

This sequence joins TRBV7-2 and TRBJ1-3; the D is unclear. Germline V lookup: CDR1 SGHTA, CDR2 FQGNSA. The length of the CDR3 is 13 residues. V was clipped by 5 bases and J by 4 bases, with 9 bases between them. The CDR3 DNA reads TGTGCCAGCAGCCCGAGAGGAGGAAACACCATATATTTT. This gives the protein CASSPRGGNTIYF.

This clone was recorded once. J is TRBJ1-6 and V is TRBV15; D possibly corresponds to TRBD1 (5 bases). V was clipped by 0 bases and J by 0 bases, with 12 bases between them. The germline gives CDR1 LNHNV, CDR2 YYDKDF (reference sequence). This CDR3 contains 18 residues. The CDR3 spells CATSRDLVGGSYNSPLHF. CDR3 sequence (DNA): TGTGCCACCAGCAGAGATCTTGTGGGGGGCTCCTATAATTCACCCCTCCACTTT.

In its sample, this clone was seen once. The rearrangement uses TRBV5-4 and TRBJ2-1; perhaps TRBD1 as D (6 bases). The V end lost 4 bases, the J end lost 5 bases, and 13 bases lay between the germline ends. Germline loops: CDR1 SGHNT, CDR2 YYREEE (reference sequence). This CDR3 has 14 residues. The CDR3 DNA follows: TGTGCCAGCAGCGCACAGGGCCGCCACAATGAGCAGTTCTTC. It codes for CASSAQGRHNEQFF.

The rearrangement joins TRBV19 to TRBJ1-2; a possible D gene is TRBD1 (6 bases). Trimming removed 4 bases at V and 0 bases at J, with 15 bases between. Germline V gene lookup returns CDR1 LNHDA and CDR2 SQIVND (reference sequence). The CDR3 totals 16 residues. The DNA for the CDR3 is TGTGCCAGTAGTAACCTACAGGGTTGGTCTAACTATGGCTACACCTTC. Encoded protein: CASSNLQGWSNYGYTF.

The rearrangement joins TRBV6-1 to TRBJ1-2; TRBD1 matches 10 bases. The CDR3 has 14 residues. CDR1 is MNHNS, CDR2 SASEGT, per germline. Losses at the gene ends were 3 bases for V and 5 bases for J; bases not matched to a gene: 3. The CDR3 is CASSDWGQGYGYTF. Here the CDR3 DNA reads TGTGCCAGCAGTGATTGGGGACAGGGGTATGGCTACACCTTC.